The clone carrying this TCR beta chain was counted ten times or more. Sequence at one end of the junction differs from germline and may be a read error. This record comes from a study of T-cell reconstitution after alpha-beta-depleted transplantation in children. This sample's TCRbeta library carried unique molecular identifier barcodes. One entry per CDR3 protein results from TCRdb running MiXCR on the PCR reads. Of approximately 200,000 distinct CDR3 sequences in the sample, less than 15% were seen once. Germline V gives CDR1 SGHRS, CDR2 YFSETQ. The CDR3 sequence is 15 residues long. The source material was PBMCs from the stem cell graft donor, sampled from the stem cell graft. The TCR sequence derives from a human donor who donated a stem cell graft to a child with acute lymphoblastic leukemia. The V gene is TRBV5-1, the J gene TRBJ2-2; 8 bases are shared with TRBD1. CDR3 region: CASTLETGGTGELFF. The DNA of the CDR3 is TGCGCCAGCACCTTGGAAACAGGGGGCACCGGGGAGCTGTTTTTT.